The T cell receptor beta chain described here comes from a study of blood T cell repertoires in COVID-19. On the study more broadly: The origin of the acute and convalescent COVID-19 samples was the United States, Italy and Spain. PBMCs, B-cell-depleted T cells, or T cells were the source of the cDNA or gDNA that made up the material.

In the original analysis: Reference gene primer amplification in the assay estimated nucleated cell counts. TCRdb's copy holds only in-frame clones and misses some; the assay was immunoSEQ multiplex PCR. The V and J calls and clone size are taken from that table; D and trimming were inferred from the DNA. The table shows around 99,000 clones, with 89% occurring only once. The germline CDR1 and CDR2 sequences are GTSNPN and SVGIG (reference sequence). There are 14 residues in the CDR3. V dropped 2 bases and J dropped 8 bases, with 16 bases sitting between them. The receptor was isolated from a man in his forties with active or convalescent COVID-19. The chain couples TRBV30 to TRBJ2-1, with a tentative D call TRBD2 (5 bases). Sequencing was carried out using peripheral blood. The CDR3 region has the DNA TGTGCCTGGAGTCGCCTGGAGGTGGGCGATGAGCAGTTCTTC. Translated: CAWSRLEVGDEQFF.